The table lists the clone carrying this TCR beta chain with a few counts. Its antigen is currently unknown. The V end was cut by 4 bases, the J end by 0 bases, with 14 bases between. Germline CDR1 is SGHNT and CDR2 is YYREEE (reference sequence). The CDR3 runs 16 residues. Each CDR3 protein is one row after TCRdb ran MiXCR on the 5' RACE reads. The table shows roughly 350,000 distinct CDR3 sequences, with 20% to 25% occurring only once. This entry belongs to a study of T-cell memory formation after mild COVID-19. Study-wide findings and caveats: Detection of some responders pre-infection suggested pre-existing cross-reactive memory T cells participated. Second-wave clones that peaked on day 37 lacked confirmed SARS-CoV-2 specificity.

The TCR originated in an adult woman who had mild COVID-19 (a few samples of this study predate the infection). Cell type and time point are not known. The sample was PBMCs or a T cell subset sorted from them (not recorded which). The chain has TRBV5-4 and TRBJ2-1; no definite D call. CDR3 sequence: CASSKDWASSYNEQFF. The CDR3 coding sequence is TGTGCCAGCAGCAAGGATTGGGCTAGCTCCTACAATGAGCAGTTCTTC.